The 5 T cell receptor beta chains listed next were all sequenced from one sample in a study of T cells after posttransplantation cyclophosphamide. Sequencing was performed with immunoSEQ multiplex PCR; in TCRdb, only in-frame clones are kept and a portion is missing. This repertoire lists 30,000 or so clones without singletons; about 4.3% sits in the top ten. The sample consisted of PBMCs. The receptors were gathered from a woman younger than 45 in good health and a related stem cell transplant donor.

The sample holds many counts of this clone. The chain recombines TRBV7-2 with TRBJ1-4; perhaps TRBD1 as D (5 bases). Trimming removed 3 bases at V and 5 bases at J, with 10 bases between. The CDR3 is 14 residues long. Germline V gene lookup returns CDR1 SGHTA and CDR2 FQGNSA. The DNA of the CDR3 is TGTGCCAGCAGCTTGGGGCAAGCCAATGAAAAACTGTTTTTT. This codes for CASSLGQANEKLFF. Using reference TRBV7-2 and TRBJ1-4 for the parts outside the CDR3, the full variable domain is GAGVSQSPSNKVTEKGKDVELRCDPISGHTALYWYRQSLGQGLEFLIYFQGNSAPDKSGLPSDRFSAERTGGSVSTLTIQRTQQEDSAVYLCASSLGQANEKLFFGSGTQLSVL.

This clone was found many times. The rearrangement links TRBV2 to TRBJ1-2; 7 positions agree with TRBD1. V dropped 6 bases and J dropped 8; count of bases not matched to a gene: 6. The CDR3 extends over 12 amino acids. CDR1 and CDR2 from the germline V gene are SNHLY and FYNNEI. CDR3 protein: CASRGQLWGYTF. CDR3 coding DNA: TGTGCCAGCAGGGGACAGTTATGGGGCTACACCTTC.

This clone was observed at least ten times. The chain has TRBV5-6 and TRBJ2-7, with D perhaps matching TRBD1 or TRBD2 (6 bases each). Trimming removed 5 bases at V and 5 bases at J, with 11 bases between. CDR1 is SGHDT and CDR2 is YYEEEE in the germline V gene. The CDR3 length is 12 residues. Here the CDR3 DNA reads TGTGCCAGCAGGCGGGACACCCACGAGCAGTACTTC. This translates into CASRRDTHEQYF.

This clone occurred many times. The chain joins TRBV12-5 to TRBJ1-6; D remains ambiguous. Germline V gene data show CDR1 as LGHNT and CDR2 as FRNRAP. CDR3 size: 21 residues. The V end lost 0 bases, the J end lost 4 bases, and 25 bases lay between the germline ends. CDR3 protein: CASGLVLIPSSPPHYNSPLHF. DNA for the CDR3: TGTGCTAGTGGTTTGGTACTTATACCGTCGTCTCCCCCCCATTATAATTCACCCCTCCACTTT.

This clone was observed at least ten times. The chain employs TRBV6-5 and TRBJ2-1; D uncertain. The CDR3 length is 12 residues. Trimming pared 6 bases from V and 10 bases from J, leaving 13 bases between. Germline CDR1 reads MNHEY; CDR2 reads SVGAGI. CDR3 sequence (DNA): TGTGCCAGCAGCCAGAACTACCAAGAGCAGTTCTTC. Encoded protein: CASSQNYQEQFF.